This T cell receptor beta chain was found in a study of Ad26.COV2.S vaccination and SARS-CoV-2 variants. Study as a whole: Among those in the COV1001 Ad26.COV2.S trial arm was the donor. Each vaccinee took Ad26.COV2.S intramuscularly, once or twice 56 days apart.

On this clone itself: Antigen: not known.

Study-wide points: Analyses that measured TCR breadth and depth may have underestimated total T cell responses.

Treatment meaning: around 19 received Ad26.COV2.S at low or high dose, single or two shots; about five received placebo; per-sample allocation not given. Samples were taken on day 63 after the first vaccine or placebo injection. The individual, an adult aged 18-55 years, was a donor in Boston. The repertoire was sequenced with immunoSEQ multiplex PCR; TCRdb's copy has only in-frame clones and lacks some. This table holds about 350,000 clones, less than 90% found once. CDR1 and CDR2 from the germline V gene are KGHSH and LQKENI. The germline V and J ends were trimmed by 3 bases and 3 bases, with 14 bases remaining between them. CDR3 length equals 16 residues.

Source: peripheral blood, taken in a trial of Ad26.COV2.S vaccine versus placebo. The chain joins TRBV18 to TRBJ1-4, with D possibly being TRBD1 (6 bases). This TCR derives from a person aged 18-65 years who received the Ad26.COV2.S COVID-19 vaccine or a placebo. CDR3: CASSPELGAPNEKLFF. CDR3 bases: TGTGCCAGCTCACCCGAGTTGGGGGCACCTAATGAAAAACTGTTTTTT.